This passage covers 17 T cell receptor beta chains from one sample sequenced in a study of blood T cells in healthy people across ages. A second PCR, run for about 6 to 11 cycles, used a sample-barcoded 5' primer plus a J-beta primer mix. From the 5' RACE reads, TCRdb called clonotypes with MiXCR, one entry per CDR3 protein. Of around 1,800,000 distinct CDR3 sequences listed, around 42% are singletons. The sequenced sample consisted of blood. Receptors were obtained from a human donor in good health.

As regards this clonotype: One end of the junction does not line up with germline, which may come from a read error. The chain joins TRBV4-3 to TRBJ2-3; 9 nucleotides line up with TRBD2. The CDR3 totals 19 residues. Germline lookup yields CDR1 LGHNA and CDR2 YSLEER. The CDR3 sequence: CASSQDLGGSGGITDTRYF. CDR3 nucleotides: TGCGCCAGCAGCCAAGATCTGGGAGGTAGCGGGGGTATCACAGATACGCGGTATTTT.

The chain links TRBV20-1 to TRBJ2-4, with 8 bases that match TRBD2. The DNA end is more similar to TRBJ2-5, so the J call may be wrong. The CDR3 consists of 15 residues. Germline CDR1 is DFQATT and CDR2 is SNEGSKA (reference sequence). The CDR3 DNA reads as TGCAGTGCTAGGGAGAGCGGGGGACTTCAAGAGACCCAGTACTTC. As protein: CSARESGGLQETQYF.

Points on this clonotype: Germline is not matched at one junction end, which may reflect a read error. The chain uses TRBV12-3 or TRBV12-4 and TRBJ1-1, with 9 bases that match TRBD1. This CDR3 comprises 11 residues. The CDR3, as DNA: TGTGTCAGCAGGGGGACAGGGAAAGCTTTCTTT. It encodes CVSRGTGKAFF.

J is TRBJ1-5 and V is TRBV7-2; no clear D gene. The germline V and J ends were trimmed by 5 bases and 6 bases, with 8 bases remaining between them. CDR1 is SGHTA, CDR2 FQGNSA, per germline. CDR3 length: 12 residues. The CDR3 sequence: CASSIPGQPQHF. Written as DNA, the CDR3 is TGTGCCAGCAGCATCCCCGGTCAGCCCCAGCATTTT.

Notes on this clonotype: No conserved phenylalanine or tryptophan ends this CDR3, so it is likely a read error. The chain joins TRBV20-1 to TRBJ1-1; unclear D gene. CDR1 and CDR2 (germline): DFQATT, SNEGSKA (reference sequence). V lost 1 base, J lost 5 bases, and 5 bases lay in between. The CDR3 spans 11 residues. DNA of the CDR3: TGCAGTGCTAGAGGGAGAACTGAAGCTTTCGTT. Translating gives CSARGRTEAFV.

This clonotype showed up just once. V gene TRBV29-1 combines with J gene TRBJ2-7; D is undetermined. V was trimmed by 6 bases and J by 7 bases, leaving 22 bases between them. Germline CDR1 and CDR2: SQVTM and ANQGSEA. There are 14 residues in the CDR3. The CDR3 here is CSVSRSSSYNEQYF. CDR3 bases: TGCAGCGTCTCTCGCAGTAGCTCCTACAATGAGCAGTACTTC.

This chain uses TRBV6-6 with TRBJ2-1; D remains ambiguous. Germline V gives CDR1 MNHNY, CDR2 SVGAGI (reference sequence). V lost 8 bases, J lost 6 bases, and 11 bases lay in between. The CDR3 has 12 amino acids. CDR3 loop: CASAPTGNEQFF. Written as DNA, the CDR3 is TGTGCCAGCGCCCCGACCGGCAATGAGCAGTTCTTC.

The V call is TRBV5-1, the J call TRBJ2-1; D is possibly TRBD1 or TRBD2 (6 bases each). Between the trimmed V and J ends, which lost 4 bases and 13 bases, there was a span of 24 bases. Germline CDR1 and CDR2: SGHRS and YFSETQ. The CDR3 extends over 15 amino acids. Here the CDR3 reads CASSHGGSGEETQFF. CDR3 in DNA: TGCGCCAGCAGCCACGGGGGCTCTGGGGAAGAGACCCAGTTCTTC.

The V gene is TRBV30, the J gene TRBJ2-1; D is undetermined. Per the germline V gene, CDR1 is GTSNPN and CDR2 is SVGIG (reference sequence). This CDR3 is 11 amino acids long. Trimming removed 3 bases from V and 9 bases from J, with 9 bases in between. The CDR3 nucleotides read TGTGCCTGGAGCCCCGGCAGTGAGCAGTTCTTC. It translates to CAWSPGSEQFF.

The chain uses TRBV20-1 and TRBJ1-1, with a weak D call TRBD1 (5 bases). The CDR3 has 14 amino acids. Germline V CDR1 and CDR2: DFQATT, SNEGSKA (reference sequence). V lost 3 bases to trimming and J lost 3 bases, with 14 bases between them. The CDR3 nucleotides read TGCAGTGCTAGTTCCGGGTCAGGGTACACTGAAGCTTTCTTT. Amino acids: CSASSGSGYTEAFF.

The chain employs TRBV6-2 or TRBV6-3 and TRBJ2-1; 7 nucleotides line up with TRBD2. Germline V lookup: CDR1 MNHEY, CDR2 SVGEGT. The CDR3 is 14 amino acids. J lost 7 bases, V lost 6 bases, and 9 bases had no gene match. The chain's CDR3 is CASRPGLEVNEQFF. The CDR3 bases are TGTGCCAGCAGGCCAGGACTAGAAGTGAATGAGCAGTTCTTC.

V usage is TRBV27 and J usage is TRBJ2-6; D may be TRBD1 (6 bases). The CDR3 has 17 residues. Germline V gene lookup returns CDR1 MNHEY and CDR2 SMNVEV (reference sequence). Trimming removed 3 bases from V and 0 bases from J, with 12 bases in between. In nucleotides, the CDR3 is TGTGCCAGCAGTTTTGATGGACAGTTCTCTGGGGCCAACGTCCTGACTTTC. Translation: CASSFDGQFSGANVLTF.

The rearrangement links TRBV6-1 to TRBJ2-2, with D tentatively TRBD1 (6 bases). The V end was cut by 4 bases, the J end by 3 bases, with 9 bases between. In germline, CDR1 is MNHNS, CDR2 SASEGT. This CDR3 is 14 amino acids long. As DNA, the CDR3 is TGTGCCAGCAGTGGGGGGCGAGACACCGGGGAGCTGTTTTTT. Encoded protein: CASSGGRDTGELFF.

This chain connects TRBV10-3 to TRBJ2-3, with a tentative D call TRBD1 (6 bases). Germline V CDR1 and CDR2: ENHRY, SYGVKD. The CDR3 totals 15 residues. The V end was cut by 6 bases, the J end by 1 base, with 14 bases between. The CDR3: CAIREQGPRTDTQYF. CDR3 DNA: TGTGCCATCAGAGAACAGGGTCCCCGCACAGATACGCAGTATTTT.

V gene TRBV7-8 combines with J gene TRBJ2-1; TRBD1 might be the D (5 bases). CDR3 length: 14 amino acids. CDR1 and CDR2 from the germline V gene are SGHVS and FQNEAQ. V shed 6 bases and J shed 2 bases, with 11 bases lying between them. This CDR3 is CASSRQQTYNEQFF. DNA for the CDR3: TGTGCCAGCAGTAGACAGCAGACCTACAATGAGCAGTTCTTC.

CDR3 sequence: CASSVNISPYGYTF. DNA of the CDR3: TGTGCCAGCAGCGTCAACATAAGTCCCTATGGCTACACCTTC. The chain combines TRBV11-1 with TRBJ1-2, with D unresolved. With 5 bases removed from V and 4 bases from J, the gap between germline ends came to 14 bases. From germline, CDR1 is SGHAT and CDR2 FQDESV (reference sequence). The CDR3 contains 14 residues.

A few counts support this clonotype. The CDR3 DNA follows: TGTGCCAGCAGTGAAGGCTGGGGAGGGTGGGGCAATCAGCCCCAGCATTTT. Amino acids: CASSEGWGGWGNQPQHF. The chain combines TRBV6-1 with TRBJ1-5; no reliable D call. V lost 1 base to trimming and J lost 2 bases, with 15 bases between them. CDR1 and CDR2 (germline): MNHNS, SASEGT. This CDR3 has 17 residues.